The 32 T cell receptor beta chains listed next were all sequenced from one sample in a study of monozygotic twins with inflammatory bowel disease. TCRdb reprocessed the 5' RACE reads and reports one entry per CDR3 protein, with no DNA. The repertoire table contains about 350,000 distinct CDR3 sequences. Specimen: blood. All receptors come from a human donor with ulcerative colitis or Crohn's disease, or a healthy co-twin of an affected twin (not recorded which).

CDR3: CASSWDDSPLHF. This chain uses TRBV6-6 with TRBJ1-6. CDR3 length equals 12 residues. The germline CDR1 and CDR2 sequences are MNHNY and SVGAGI (reference sequence).

The chain has TRBV5-1 and TRBJ2-3; as DNA is missing, the TRBD1 call by TCRdb cannot be tested. The CDR3 totals 17 residues. The germline V gene encodes CDR1 SGHRS and CDR2 YFSETQ. CDR3 protein: CASSLRGTGHGADTQYF.

This chain connects TRBV5-1 to TRBJ1-1. CDR1 and CDR2 (germline): SGHRS, YFSETQ. This CDR3 region has 16 residues. The CDR3 region is CASSPAAGRGTTEAFF. Supplemented by reference TRBV5-1 and TRBJ1-1, the full variable domain reads KAGVTQTPRYLIKTRGQQVTLSCSPISGHRSVSWYQQTPGQGLQFLFEYFSETQRNKGNFPGRFSGRQFSNSRSEMNVSTLELGDSALYLCASSPAAGRGTTEAFFGQGTRLTVV.

V is TRBV6-2 or TRBV6-3 and J is TRBJ2-2; TCRdb gives TRBD1 as the D gene, but with no DNA this cannot be confirmed. Germline assignment: CDR1 MNHEY and CDR2 SVGEGT. The CDR3 loop spans 14 amino acids. CDR3 protein: CASNPGWMAGELFF.

This chain connects TRBV3-1 to TRBJ2-7. CDR1 is LGHDT and CDR2 is YNNKEL in the germline V gene (reference sequence). The CDR3 runs 14 residues. The CDR3 loop is CASSQGRFSYEQYF.

The chain has TRBV4-1 and TRBJ2-7. Germline CDR1 MGHRA, CDR2 YSYEKL. This CDR3 is 13 amino acids long. This CDR3 is CASSSLPDYEQYF.

CDR3 sequence: CASSLGWLANTGELFF. This sequence joins TRBV27 and TRBJ2-2. The CDR3 consists of 16 residues. CDR1 and CDR2 (germline): MNHEY, SMNVEV (reference sequence).

CDR3 residues: CASSLLSGNSEQFF. This sequence joins TRBV14 and TRBJ2-1; TCRdb designates TRBD2, a call that cannot be tested without DNA. Germline V gives CDR1 SGHDN, CDR2 FVKESK. CDR3 length equals 14 residues.

The chain links TRBV10-3 to TRBJ2-1. Germline assignment: CDR1 ENHRY and CDR2 SYGVKD. This CDR3 has 16 residues. This CDR3 reads CAISVSTGGSYNEQFF.

The J gene is TRBJ1-2, the V gene TRBV4-1. The germline V gene has CDR1 MGHRA and CDR2 YSYEKL. CDR3 length: 14 residues. This CDR3 reads CASSQDWRANGYTF.

This chain joins TRBV5-5 and TRBJ2-3; TCRdb's D call of TRBD2 is untestable without DNA. The CDR3 covers 16 residues. Per the germline V gene, CDR1 is SGHKS and CDR2 is YYEKEE (reference sequence). The CDR3 sequence is CASSQGTSPSTDTQYF.

The rearrangement joins TRBV18 to TRBJ2-1; TCRdb calls TRBD2, which cannot be checked without DNA. Germline loops: CDR1 KGHSH, CDR2 LQKENI. The CDR3 consists of 14 residues. This CDR3 reads CASSRGLAGVEQFF.

The chain combines TRBV28 with TRBJ1-2; the TRBD1 assignment by TCRdb is unverifiable without DNA. CDR1 is MDHEN and CDR2 is SYDVKM in the germline V gene. The CDR3 sequence is 16 residues long. CDR3 loop: CASSLSATGGSYGYTF.

The chain couples TRBV25-1 to TRBJ2-3; the TCRdb D gene call, TRBD2, has no DNA to confirm it. The V gene's germline CDR1 is MGHDK and CDR2 SYGVNS. This CDR3 comprises 17 residues. The CDR3 is CASSLAQSGRGTDTQYF.

The chain uses TRBV7-9 and TRBJ2-1. Germline loops: CDR1 SEHNR, CDR2 FQNEAQ (reference sequence). CDR3 length: 13 amino acids. The CDR3 is CASSLAGQAEQFF.

The chain links TRBV19 to TRBJ2-2; TCRdb indicates TRBD1, and absent DNA this call remains unverified. CDR3 length equals 17 residues. In germline, CDR1 is LNHDA, CDR2 SQIVND (reference sequence). The CDR3 spells CASSSVRDPINTGELFF.

This chain joins TRBV12-3 or TRBV12-4 and TRBJ2-2; TCRdb's D call, TRBD2, is unchecked because there is no DNA. The CDR3 is 16 residues long. The CDR3 loop is CASSFLAGDNTGELFF.

The CDR3 spells CASNWGQEYNEQFF. V is TRBV12-3 or TRBV12-4 and J is TRBJ2-1; the D call of TRBD1 rests on TCRdb alone, since no DNA is present to check it. CDR3 length: 14 residues.

CDR3 in amino acids: CASSREQGRYEQYF. J is TRBJ2-7 and V is TRBV23-1; the TRBD1 assignment by TCRdb is unverifiable without DNA. TRBV23-1 has ORF status, its function being uncertain. The CDR3 consists of 14 residues.

The chain couples TRBV20-1 to TRBJ2-7. CDR3 length: 15 residues. Germline V gives CDR1 DFQATT, CDR2 SNEGSKA (reference sequence). CDR3 sequence: CSARADRVWTYEQYF.

This chain connects TRBV29-1 to TRBJ1-1. From germline, CDR1 is SQVTM and CDR2 ANQGSEA. This CDR3 spans 13 amino acids. The CDR3 loop reads CSARTATNTEAFF.

V usage is TRBV28 and J usage is TRBJ1-6; TCRdb designates TRBD1, a call that cannot be tested without DNA. Germline V gene lookup returns CDR1 MDHEN and CDR2 SYDVKM. The CDR3 totals 16 residues. Here the CDR3 reads CASSLLEGAKDSPLHF.

The chain joins TRBV5-4 to TRBJ2-1. The CDR3 sequence is 16 residues long. From germline, CDR1 is SGHNT and CDR2 YYREEE (reference sequence). The CDR3: CASSSDDRASYNEQFF.

This chain uses TRBV5-1 with TRBJ2-7; TCRdb's assignment of TRBD1 cannot be checked, as there is no DNA. This CDR3 is built from 15 residues. In germline, CDR1 is SGHRS, CDR2 YFSETQ. CDR3 residues: CASSWTGTDSYEQYF.

The chain's CDR3 is CASSYNPHRASYNEQFF. V and J are TRBV3-1 and TRBJ2-1; TCRdb proposes TRBD2, but this gene call is untestable without DNA. Germline V CDR1 and CDR2: LGHDT, YNNKEL (reference sequence). This CDR3 has 17 amino acids.

The chain couples TRBV10-2 to TRBJ2-1; TCRdb's assignment of TRBD1 cannot be checked, as there is no DNA. The CDR3 sequence is 13 residues long. Germline V gene sequence: CDR1 WSHSY, CDR2 SAAADI. CDR3 amino acids: CASSLGLGGEQFF.

This chain connects TRBV12-3 or TRBV12-4 to TRBJ1-3; the D gene TCRdb calls, TRBD1, cannot be checked with no DNA. This CDR3 has 16 amino acids. CDR3 loop: CASSLQGRSSGNTIYF.

The CDR3 spells CASSAQGVNEKLFF. V and J are TRBV5-1 and TRBJ1-4; TCRdb returns TRBD1, unconfirmable since there is no DNA. The CDR3 contains 14 residues. The germline V gene has CDR1 SGHRS and CDR2 YFSETQ.

This chain connects TRBV29-1 to TRBJ2-5; TCRdb designates TRBD1, a call that cannot be tested without DNA. The CDR3 contains 12 residues. Germline values: CDR1 SQVTM, CDR2 ANQGSEA. The CDR3 here is CSVDTGGETQYF.

The chain has TRBV27 and TRBJ2-1; TCRdb's D call, TRBD2, is unchecked because there is no DNA. CDR1 and CDR2 (germline): MNHEY, SMNVEV (reference sequence). The CDR3 loop spans 14 amino acids. This CDR3 reads CASRSSGFYNEQFF.

The chain combines TRBV2 with TRBJ2-5; TCRdb lists TRBD2, though no DNA is available to test this call. The CDR3 runs to 13 residues. Germline V lookup: CDR1 SNHLY, CDR2 FYNNEI. The CDR3 spells CASFVAGEETQYF.

V is TRBV20-1 and J is TRBJ2-1; no DNA is available, so the TRBD2 call from TCRdb remains unchecked. Germline values: CDR1 DFQATT, CDR2 SNEGSKA (reference sequence). The CDR3 sequence is 13 residues long. The CDR3 loop reads CSDRSGGYNEQFF.